The 25 T cell receptor beta chains below were found in one sample sequenced in a study of cytomegalovirus exposure and HLA in healthy donors. PCR primers comprised 60 Vbeta and 13 Jbeta primers. Generated by immunoSEQ multiplex PCR, the TCRdb table keeps only in-frame clones and is missing some. Seen here are more than 95,000 clones, about 79% observed once, and the top ten hold about 5.3%. The sample comprised PBMCs. The receptors were gathered from a man aged 55 to 70 in good health and CMV-seropositive.

The chain is built from TRBV4-2 and TRBJ2-5; no firm D call. The CDR3 consists of 14 residues. CDR1 LGHNA and CDR2 YNFKEQ come from the germline V gene. The V end lost 0 bases, the J end lost 2 bases, and 7 bases lay between the germline ends. The CDR3, as DNA: TGTGCCAGCAGCCAAGATACAAGTCAAGAGACCCAGTACTTC. It specifies CASSQDTSQETQYF.

This clone was counted only a few times. V usage is TRBV7-9 and J usage is TRBJ1-1; D gene unclear. Trimming cost V 4 bases and J 4 bases, with 10 bases left between them. There are 13 residues in the CDR3. Germline V gene sequence: CDR1 SEHNR, CDR2 FQNEAQ (reference sequence). The CDR3 DNA sequence: TGTGCCAGCAGCTCGTCAGGCTTCACTGAAGCTTTCTTT. Encoded protein: CASSSSGFTEAFF.

J is TRBJ2-1 and V is TRBV4-1; D may be TRBD1 (7 bases). CDR1 is MGHRA, CDR2 YSYEKL, per germline. This CDR3 has 15 residues. V lost 0 bases and J 8 bases, leaving 14 bases between the germline ends. This CDR3 reads CASSQDAGGLDEQFF. The CDR3 region has the DNA TGCGCCAGCAGCCAAGATGCAGGGGGGCTGGATGAGCAGTTCTTC.

The rearrangement uses TRBV19 and TRBJ2-1; 9 bases fit TRBD1. The ends lost 5 bases at V and 7 bases at J; junction bases unmatched: 6. Per the germline V gene, CDR1 is LNHDA and CDR2 is SQIVND (reference sequence). CDR3 length: 14 amino acids. This CDR3 reads CASSWGQGGNEQFF. CDR3 nucleotide sequence: TGTGCCAGTAGTTGGGGACAGGGAGGGAATGAGCAGTTCTTC.

The chain has TRBV5-1 and TRBJ1-1; 9 bases are shared with TRBD1. The CDR3 is 14 residues long. V gave up 4 bases and J gave up 5 bases; unmatched junction bases: 6. Germline V gene data show CDR1 as SGHRS and CDR2 as YFSETQ. CDR3 sequence: CASSGGQGGTEAFF. The CDR3 nucleotides are TGCGCCAGCAGCGGGGGACAGGGCGGGACTGAAGCTTTCTTT. The full variable domain, its missing parts supplied by reference TRBV5-1 and TRBJ1-1, is KAGVTQTPRYLIKTRGQQVTLSCSPISGHRSVSWYQQTPGQGLQFLFEYFSETQRNKGNFPGRFSGRQFSNSRSEMNVSTLELGDSALYLCASSGGQGGTEAFFGQGTRLTVV.

The CDR3 protein is CSVGTSNSNQPQHF. The CDR3 nucleotides read TGCAGCGTTGGAACAAGTAATAGCAATCAGCCCCAGCATTTT. The V and J genes are TRBV29-1 and TRBJ1-5; D gene unclear. The CDR3 spans 14 residues. Germline V gene sequence: CDR1 SQVTM, CDR2 ANQGSEA. V shed 4 bases and J shed 0 bases, with 10 bases lying between them.

The gene calls are TRBV28 and TRBJ1-2; TRBD1 might be the D (5 bases). V was pared by 1 base and J by 6 bases, with 12 bases between. The CDR3 is 14 residues long. Germline values: CDR1 MDHEN, CDR2 SYDVKM. In nucleotides, the CDR3 is TGTGCCAGCAGTTTATTCGGGGGAAGGGATGGCTACACCTTC. Its translation is CASSLFGGRDGYTF.

This chain uses TRBV30 with TRBJ2-5, with unresolved D. TRBJ2-7 matches the DNA end more closely, so the J call is doubtful. The V gene's germline CDR1 is GTSNPN and CDR2 SVGIG (reference sequence). The CDR3 has 12 residues. The CDR3 loop is CAWSWGSYEQYF. CDR3 DNA: TGTGCCTGGTCGTGGGGCTCCTACGAGCAGTACTTC.

This chain connects TRBV7-3 to TRBJ2-1, with D possibly TRBD1 on 5 matching bases. Germline V gene lookup returns CDR1 SGHTA and CDR2 FQGTGA. V was shortened by 6 bases and J by 7 bases, with 10 bases between the two germline ends. This CDR3 is 12 amino acids long. DNA for the CDR3: TGTGCCAGCAGGTCCGACAGTAATGAGCAGTTCTTC. This gives the protein CASRSDSNEQFF.

This clone appeared a single time. The chain uses TRBV27 and TRBJ1-2; 8 positions match TRBD1. The junction had 10 bases not matched to a gene; V was cut back by 2 bases and J by 5 bases. CDR3 length: 16 residues. The germline gives CDR1 MNHEY, CDR2 SMNVEV (reference sequence). The CDR3 protein is CASSLPPGGSWYGYTF. The CDR3 nucleotides read TGTGCCAGCAGTTTACCGCCAGGGGGCAGTTGGTATGGCTACACCTTC.

This clone showed up just once. The chain uses TRBV6-5 and TRBJ2-2; tentatively, D is TRBD2 (6 bases). From germline, CDR1 is MNHEY and CDR2 SVGAGI. CDR3 size: 14 residues. The V and J ends lost 7 bases and 5 bases respectively, with 14 bases between them. This CDR3 is CASTRDSPTGELFF. The CDR3 nucleotides read TGTGCCAGCACGCGGGACTCACCTACCGGGGAGCTGTTTTTT.

The rearrangement joins TRBV6-5 to TRBJ2-5, with 14 bases fitting TRBD2. The CDR3 is 15 amino acids. V shed 11 bases and J 4 bases; nucleotides not matched to a gene: 9. Germline V CDR1 and CDR2: MNHEY, SVGAGI. The CDR3 bases are TGTGCCTCCCGAATGACTAGCGGGGGGGTAGAGACCCAGTACTTC. It encodes CASRMTSGGVETQYF.

The chain is built from TRBV13 and TRBJ2-1, with unresolved D. Germline CDR1 is PRHDT and CDR2 is FYEKMQ (reference sequence). V was trimmed by 6 bases and J by 4 bases, leaving 4 bases between them. The CDR3 runs to 11 residues. The CDR3 DNA reads as TGTGCCAGCAGTCTATACAATGAGCAGTTCTTC. Encoded protein: CASSLYNEQFF. Together with reference TRBV13 and TRBJ2-1, the CDR3 gives the full variable domain: AAGVIQSPRHLIKEKRETATLKCYPIPRHDTVYWYQQGPGQDPQFLISFYEKMQSDKGSIPDRFSAQQFSDYHSELNMSSLELGDSALYFCASSLYNEQFFGPGTRLTVL.

The chain links TRBV9 to TRBJ2-1; 11 bases are shared with TRBD2. Unmatched junction bases numbered 11, after V lost 0 bases and J lost 3 bases. The CDR3 runs to 19 residues. Germline V gene data show CDR1 as SGDLS and CDR2 as YYNGEE. For the CDR3, the DNA is TGTGCCAGCAGCGTAGGGGCTAGCGGGGGGCCTAACCTCTACAATGAGCAGTTCTTC. Encoded protein: CASSVGASGGPNLYNEQFF.

This clone occurred a few times. V and J are TRBV6-5 and TRBJ2-7, with TRBD2 matching over 10 bases. Trimming at V came to 0 bases and at J to 4 bases, leaving 3 bases not matched to a gene. The CDR3 length is 15 residues. Germline CDR1 and CDR2: MNHEY and SVGAGI. CDR3 loop: CASSYSSSGGYEQYF. DNA for the CDR3: TGTGCCAGCAGTTACTCGTCTAGCGGGGGATACGAGCAGTACTTC.

CDR3 protein: CAWSVRQGGRNEQYF. The DNA of the CDR3 is TGTGCCTGGAGTGTACGACAGGGGGGTCGCAACGAGCAGTACTTC. This rearrangement joins TRBV30 to TRBJ2-7, with 9 bases aligning to TRBD1. V gave up 0 bases and J gave up 5 bases; unmatched junction bases: 8. The V gene's germline CDR1 is GTSNPN and CDR2 SVGIG (reference sequence). The length of the CDR3 is 15 residues.

This chain connects TRBV4-3 to TRBJ2-7; TRBD2 matches at 7 bases. The germline gives CDR1 LGHNA, CDR2 YSLEER. V shed 3 bases, J shed 2 bases, and the junction held 7 bases outside the gene matches. The length of the CDR3 is 15 residues. CDR3 sequence reads: CASSHSAGRTYEQYF. As DNA, the CDR3 is TGCGCCAGCAGCCACTCAGCGGGGAGGACCTACGAGCAGTACTTC.

The genes are TRBV19 and TRBJ2-1; D possibly corresponds to TRBD2 (5 bases). Trimming cost V 5 bases and J 3 bases, with 14 bases left between them. Germline-derived CDR1 and CDR2 are LNHDA and SQIVND (reference sequence). The CDR3 has 15 residues. The CDR3 DNA sequence: TGTGCCAGTAGTGTCGTTGAGGGCTACTACAATGAGCAGTTCTTC. It translates to CASSVVEGYYNEQFF.

This chain uses TRBV10-2 with TRBJ2-5; D ambiguous. V gave up 6 bases and J gave up 5 bases, with 16 bases separating them. The CDR3 spans 14 residues. The germline V gene encodes CDR1 WSHSY and CDR2 SAAADI. CDR3 DNA: TGCGCCAGCAGCGAGGTGGGCCCTGGGGAGACCCAGTACTTC. It translates to CASSEVGPGETQYF.

The chain links TRBV7-9 to TRBJ1-5, with 10 bases matching TRBD1. The germline CDR1 and CDR2 sequences are SEHNR and FQNEAQ (reference sequence). The V gene end was trimmed by 4 bases and the J gene end by 7 bases; junction bases not matched to a gene: 7. The length of the CDR3 is 15 residues. CDR3 nucleotides: TGTGCCAGCAGCTACTCTGGGACAGGGGAACAGCCCCAGCATTTT. It yields the protein CASSYSGTGEQPQHF. The full variable domain, its missing parts supplied by reference TRBV7-9 and TRBJ1-5, is DTGVSQNPRHKITKRGQNVTFRCDPISEHNRLYWYRQTLGQGPEFLTYFQNEAQLEKSRLLSDRFSAERPKGSFSTLEIQRTEQGDSAMYLCASSYSGTGEQPQHFGDGTRLSIL.

This clone was counted a single time. This chain joins TRBV10-1 and TRBJ2-1; the D is unclear. CDR3 length: 17 amino acids. V shed 0 bases and J shed 0 bases, with 12 bases lying between them. Germline V gives CDR1 WNHNN, CDR2 SYGVQD (reference sequence). CDR3 residues: CASSESTRSRSYNEQFF. CDR3 in DNA: TGCGCCAGCAGTGAGTCGACTCGGTCTCGCTCCTACAATGAGCAGTTCTTC.

The V call is TRBV4-1, the J call TRBJ2-3; 8 nucleotides align to TRBD1. Germline CDR1 MGHRA, CDR2 YSYEKL. The J segment lost 0 bases and the V segment lost 4 bases, leaving 6 bases of the junction unmatched. The CDR3 consists of 16 residues. The CDR3 DNA follows: TGCGCCAGCAGCCCGGGACAGGCGACTAGCACAGATACGCAGTATTTT. This sequence encodes CASSPGQATSTDTQYF.

The genes are TRBV6-1 and TRBJ2-5, with 9 bases identical to TRBD1. The CDR3 covers 16 residues. Unmatched junction bases numbered 5, after V lost 0 bases and J lost 3 bases. Germline CDR1 is MNHNS and CDR2 is SASEGT. DNA for the CDR3: TGTGCCAGCAGTGAAGCGCTCGGGACAGGGAAAGAGACCCAGTACTTC. Amino acid sequence: CASSEALGTGKETQYF.

V gene TRBV12-5 combines with J gene TRBJ1-6; no definite D call. Per the germline V gene, CDR1 is LGHNT and CDR2 is FRNRAP. This CDR3 comprises 14 residues. V was clipped by 1 base and J by 10 bases, with 11 bases between them. The CDR3 DNA is TGTGCTAGTGGTTTGGGCCCCGCGGGGTCACCCCTCCACTTT. Translation gives CASGLGPAGSPLHF.

The V and J genes are TRBV6-5 and TRBJ1-2; TRBD1 might be the D (6 bases). Germline loops: CDR1 MNHEY, CDR2 SVGAGI. Deletions cut 6 bases from V and 8 bases from J, with 19 bases between. This CDR3 is 14 amino acids long. CDR3 DNA sequence: TGTGCCAGCAGCTACGACAGGACCGCTGGGGGCTACACCTTC. This translates into CASSYDRTAGGYTF.